The rows below give T cell receptor beta chains drawn from one sample of a study of T cell repertoires and HLA-DP antigens. The table came from immunoSEQ multiplex PCR; TCRdb's copy has only in-frame clones and leaves some out. The sample gives just over 2,000 clones, 74% of which show up once; 45% is in the top ten. The sequencing sample was made of CD137- CD4+ T cells from cultured PBMCs. The receptors come from a man aged 50 to 59 in good health and CMV-seronegative. Each CDR3 is given with its conserved first and last residue. D genes are given only for firm matches. Clone size is not always given. Where it is, it says once, few, many or a class for expanded clones.

clone_size j_call d_call v_call cdr3_nt cdr3_aa
- TRBJ1-5 - TRBV6-4 TGTGCCAGCAGTTACTCGGGTAATAGCAATCAGCCCCAGCATTTT CASSYSGNSNQPQHF
- TRBJ1-4 - TRBV30 TGTGCCTGGAGGGTCGGGGGGCGATTCAATGAAAAACTGTTTTTT CAWRVGGRFNEKLFF
- TRBJ2-7 - TRBV28 TGTGCCAGCACGAAAGGGGTAGGGTACGAGCAGTACTTC CASTKGVGYEQYF
- TRBJ1-4 TRBD1 TRBV18 TGTGCCAGCTCACGGGGGACAGGAAGTGAAAAACTGTTTTTT CASSRGTGSEKLFF
once TRBJ2-3 - TRBV7-2 TGTGCCAGCAGGGGACCGAGCACAGATACGCAGTATTTT CASRGPSTDTQYF
- TRBJ1-4 TRBD1 TRBV19 TGTGCCAGTAGTCCCCCGGGACAGGGTGGTGAAAAACTGTTTTTT CASSPPGQGGEKLFF
- TRBJ1-2 - TRBV10-3 TGTGCCATCAAGAGGGAAGAGGACTATGGCTACACCTTC CAIKREEDYGYTF
once TRBJ2-1 - TRBV5-1 TGCGCCAGCAACATAGCGGAAACCTACAATGAGCAGTTCTTC CASNIAETYNEQFF
- TRBJ2-2 - TRBV4-1 TGCGCCAGCAGCCAAGGGGGCAGGGTCGGGGAGCTGTTTTTT CASSQGGRVGELFF
- TRBJ2-7 - TRBV6-1 TGTGCCAGCAGACCGGGACACGGGTCCTCCTACGAGCAGTACTTC CASRPGHGSSYEQYF
- TRBJ2-3 - TRBV14 TGTGCCAGCAGCCTCTTAATAGGCACAGATACGCAGTATTTT CASSLLIGTDTQYF
- TRBJ1-2 TRBD1 TRBV6-5 TGTGCCAGCAGCCGGGACAGGTCCTCTGCCCGTGGCTACACCTTC CASSRDRSSARGYTF
- TRBJ2-1 - TRBV7-7 TGTGCCAGCAGCTTACGGGGGGCAAATGAGCAGTTCTTC CASSLRGANEQFF
- TRBJ1-2 - TRBV7-9 TGTGCCAGCAGCCAACGGCGGGGAATGAAGGATGGCTACACCTTC CASSQRRGMKDGYTF
few TRBJ1-2 - TRBV30 TGTGCCTGGAGCGGCCCGGGACCGGAGGGCGTCACCTTC CAWSGPGPEGVTF
once TRBJ1-2 - TRBV5-5 TGTGCCAGCAGCGGGCAGATCGGAGGCTACACCTTC CASSGQIGGYTF
- TRBJ2-2 - TRBV2 TGTGCCAGCAGTAGAGCAGGAGGCACCGGGGAGCTGTTTTTT CASSRAGGTGELFF
once TRBJ1-1 - TRBV19 TGTGCCACCTCTTTAACAGCGAACACTGAAGCTTTCTTT CATSLTANTEAFF